The 10 T cell receptor beta chains given below trace back to one sample, sequenced in a study of blood T cell repertoires in COVID-19. Some clones are missing from TCRdb's copy, which holds only in-frame ones; the method was immunoSEQ multiplex PCR. The data hold around 310,000 clones, with 80% to 90% observed a single time. Sequenced material: PBMCs or T cells enriched from blood (not recorded which). The receptors originated from a man aged 25 to 40 who had recovered from COVID-19.

The V call is TRBV28, the J call TRBJ1-3; D unclear. CDR1 and CDR2 from the germline V gene are MDHEN and SYDVKM. The CDR3 consists of 15 residues. V dropped 2 bases and J dropped 0 bases, with 8 bases sitting between them. The CDR3 sequence: CASSLGDFSGNTIYF. CDR3 coding DNA: TGTGCCAGCAGTTTAGGAGATTTCTCTGGAAACACCATATATTTT.

The gene calls are TRBV15 and TRBJ2-5; the match to TRBD2 covers 8 bases. Germline V CDR1 and CDR2: LNHNV, YYDKDF (reference sequence). V gave up 5 bases and J gave up 5 bases; unmatched junction bases: 10. CDR3 length: 15 residues. DNA of the CDR3: TGTGCCACCAGCGCGTCCGCGGGGGGAGGGGAGACCCAGTACTTC. As protein: CATSASAGGGETQYF.

DNA for the CDR3: TGTGCCAGCAGTTTATTTGGACAGGTGAACACTGAAGCTTTCTTT. Protein sequence: CASSLFGQVNTEAFF. The chain recombines TRBV28 with TRBJ1-1; TRBD1 matches 7 bases. CDR1 is MDHEN, CDR2 SYDVKM, per germline. V was clipped by 1 base and J by 0 bases; unmatched bases: 2. This CDR3 has 15 residues.

The genes are TRBV28 and TRBJ2-7; 9 bases agree with TRBD1. Germline V gene lookup returns CDR1 MDHEN and CDR2 SYDVKM. V lost 4 bases, J lost 3 bases, and 10 bases stayed unmatched. This CDR3 has 16 amino acids. The CDR3 spells CASSSTGTGSFYEQYF. The CDR3 coding sequence is TGTGCCAGCAGTTCCACCGGGACAGGGAGTTTCTACGAGCAGTACTTC.

The sample holds a few counts of this clone. The chain couples TRBV6-5 to TRBJ1-2, with D uncertain. V gave up 5 bases and J gave up 8 bases, with 6 bases separating them. CDR1 is MNHEY, CDR2 SVGAGI, per germline. This CDR3 region has 10 residues. The DNA for the CDR3 is TGTGCCAGCAGTACACAGGGCTACACCTTC. This encodes CASSTQGYTF.

The V gene is TRBV7-8, the J gene TRBJ1-2, with 8 bases that match TRBD1. In germline, CDR1 is SGHVS, CDR2 FQNEAQ. The CDR3 has 13 amino acids. The J segment lost 6 bases and the V segment lost 4 bases, leaving 4 bases of the junction unmatched. CDR3 coding DNA: TGTGCCAGCAGCTCCTACAGGGGGGATGGCTACACCTTC. Protein product: CASSSYRGDGYTF.

This clone appeared once. V usage is TRBV2 and J usage is TRBJ1-3, with TRBD1 matching over 9 bases. J gave up 0 bases and V 6 bases, and 3 bases lay outside the gene matches. Germline V gene sequence: CDR1 SNHLY, CDR2 FYNNEI. CDR3 length equals 15 residues. The chain's CDR3 is CASRETGGSGNTIYF. CDR3 coding DNA: TGTGCCAGCAGAGAGACAGGGGGCTCTGGAAACACCATATATTTT. Combining the CDR3 with reference TRBV2 and TRBJ1-3 gives the whole variable domain EPEVTQTPSHQVTQMGQEVILRCVPISNHLYFYWYRQILGQKVEFLVSFYNNEISEKSEIFDDQFSVERPDGSNFTLKIRSTKLEDSAMYFCASRETGGSGNTIYFGEGSWLTVV.

This chain uses TRBV25-1 with TRBJ1-5; tentative D call: TRBD1 (6 bases). This CDR3 region has 15 residues. The V end was cut by 1 base, the J end by 2 bases, with 9 bases between. Germline-derived CDR1 and CDR2 are MGHDK and SYGVNS. In nucleotides, the CDR3 is TGTGCCAGCAGTGAATCAGGGGCTGGCAATCAGCCCCAGCATTTT. This encodes CASSESGAGNQPQHF. Full variable domain (outside the CDR3, taken from reference TRBV25-1 and TRBJ1-5): EADIYQTPRYLVIGTGKKITLECSQTMGHDKMYWYQQDPGMELHLIHYSYGVNSTEKGDLSSESTVSRIRTEHFPLTLESARPSHTSQYLCASSESGAGNQPQHFGDGTRLSIL.

This rearrangement joins TRBV5-1 to TRBJ1-1; D is undetermined. Trimming pared 0 bases from V and 0 bases from J, leaving 12 bases between. The V gene's germline CDR1 is SGHRS and CDR2 YFSETQ. The length of the CDR3 is 16 residues. The CDR3 DNA is TGCGCCAGCAGCTTGGCCGGGGAACCGGTGAACACTGAAGCTTTCTTT. It encodes CASSLAGEPVNTEAFF.

The chain uses TRBV27 and TRBJ2-7; weak D call: TRBD2 (6 bases). From germline, CDR1 is MNHEY and CDR2 SMNVEV (reference sequence). Trimming left V 6 bases short and J 1 base short, with 19 bases between. The CDR3 length is 16 residues. The DNA of the CDR3 is TGTGCCAGCAGGGAACTCGGGGGAAAAAGGTCCTACGAGCAGTACTTC. Amino acids: CASRELGGKRSYEQYF.